This T cell receptor (beta chain) came from a study of beta chain features in type 1 diabetes. Study-level results: Shorter templates might be favored by PCR, equally in patients and controls.

Sorting of CD4+ naive, central memory, regulatory and stem cell-like memory cells was performed via CD45RO/CCR7/CD25/CD127/CD95/CD27. Sequencing targeted expressed TCRB transcripts, as all isolated RNA had been reverse transcribed. Assay used: immunoSEQ multiplex PCR; TCRdb lists only in-frame clones, some missing. The table lists around 450,000 clones, roughly 10% of them singletons, with 0.045% to 0.05% in the top ten. The CDR3 covers 15 residues. Trimming removed 7 bases from V and 7 bases from J; junction bases left unmatched: 14. Per the germline V gene, CDR1 is ENHRY and CDR2 is SYGVKD. Turning to this clone: Antigen unknown.

J is TRBJ1-1 and V is TRBV10-3, with TRBD1 identical over 8 bases. The clonotype originates from a woman aged 18-30 years in good health. Sequencing used naive CD4+ T cells from blood. DNA of the CDR3: TGTGCCATCAAACGCGAATCCAGGGGGCCGGATGAAGCTTTCTTT. The encoded protein is CAIKRESRGPDEAFF.